This T cell receptor delta chain was sequenced during a study of γδ T cells in repeated Plasmodium falciparum infection. Study results and limitations: Vgamma9/Vdelta2+ T cells showed a stable polyclonal repertoire with shared TCRgamma sequences. The Malian cohort came from a small rural village of predominantly one ethnic group.

TCRdb reran clone calling via CATT on the multiplex PCR reads. Among 80,000 to 95,000 delta-chain clones listed, approximately 1.4% were seen once. This clone was detected many times. Its antigen is currently unknown. Only one base separates this from a far larger clonotype, so it likely reflects a read error. Other DNA variants within this sample encode the same CDR3. Gammadelta T cells were flow-sorted from PBMC into Vgamma9/Vdelta2+ and Vdelta2-negative populations for bulk analysis. V lost 3 bases to trimming and J lost 0 bases, with 32 bases between them. The CDR3 consists of 22 residues. The germline CDR1 and CDR2 sequences are TSWWSYY and QGS.

The sequence was collected from a pool of human donors (malaria-infected and uninfected, not separated). Sequences were obtained from gamma-delta T cells from blood. The chain uses TRDV1 and TRDJ1, with D possibly TRDD3 on 7 matching bases. CDR3 sequence: CALGEPLHLPSSTGVHTDKLIF. The CDR3 nucleotides read TGTGCTCTTGGGGAGCCTCTCCATCTTCCTTCTAGTACTGGGGTGCACACCGATAAACTCATCTTT.